This TCR beta chain derives from a study of blood T cell repertoires in COVID-19. Assay: immunoSEQ multiplex PCR; the TCRdb copy retains only in-frame clones and omits some. The profile shows tens of thousands of clones, about 86% of them singletons. This CDR3 is built from 12 residues. Per the germline V gene, CDR1 is SNHLY and CDR2 is FYNNEI. V was cut by 8 bases and J by 4 bases, with 9 bases left in between. The clonotype originates from a woman at least 80 years old in a cohort sampled during active or convalescent COVID-19. The rearrangement joins TRBV2 to TRBJ2-1, with D perhaps matching TRBD2 (5 bases). The specimen sequenced was peripheral blood. The CDR3 sequence: CASRWEYNEQFF. The DNA of the CDR3 is TGTGCCAGCCGATGGGAGTACAATGAGCAGTTCTTC.